Listed below are T cell receptor beta chains from one sample, sequenced in a study of molecular identifiers for immune sequencing clone quantification. TCRdb ran MiXCR on the PCR reads and lists one entry per CDR3 protein. The sample lists about 70,000 distinct CDR3 sequences; 15% to 20% were seen once. Specimen: naive CD8+ T cells from blood, with Jurkat cell RNA spiked in. Receptor source: a human donor in good health. Some libraries in this study had Jurkat cell RNA spiked in. CDR3s include the opening cysteine and the closing phenylalanine or tryptophan. The D gene is left open where the match is weak. Clone size appears in some rows only: once, few, many, or a class for an expanded clone.

d_call | j_call | clone_size | v_call | cdr3_aa | cdr3_nt
. | TRBJ2-7 | many | TRBV19 | CASSIAQGPYEQYF | TGTGCCAGTAGTATAGCGCAGGGTCCCTACGAGCAGTACTTC
. | TRBJ1-1 | . | TRBV6-5 | CASSYREGYTEAFF | TGTGCCAGCAGTTACAGGGAAGGGTACACTGAAGCTTTCTTT
. | TRBJ1-1 | . | TRBV11-2 | CASSSVLGNTEAFF | TGTGCCAGCAGCTCCGTGTTAGGGAACACTGAAGCTTTCTTT
. | TRBJ2-2 | many | TRBV7-9 | CASSLEENTGELFF | TGTGCCAGCAGCTTAGAGGAGAACACCGGGGAGCTGTTTTTT
. | TRBJ2-1 | many | TRBV9 | CASSIWGSMSNEQFF | TGTGCCAGCAGTATTTGGGGGAGTATGAGCAATGAGCAGTTCTTC
. | TRBJ1-1 | many | TRBV20-1 | CRARGQGQLNTEAFF | TGCAGGGCTAGGGGTCAGGGCCAATTGAACACTGAAGCTTTCTTT
. | TRBJ2-2 | many | TRBV30 | CAWSVSNVAGELFF | TGTGCCTGGAGTGTATCTAACGTCGCCGGGGAGCTGTTTTTT
TRBD2 | TRBJ2-1 | many | TRBV7-9 | CASSWTSGPYNEQFF | TGTGCCAGCAGCTGGACTAGCGGGCCCTACAATGAGCAGTTCTTC
. | TRBJ1-5 | many | TRBV6-2/TRBV6-3 | CASSYGTDYQPQHF | TGTGCCAGCAGTTACGGAACAGACTATCAGCCCCAGCATTTT
TRBD2 | TRBJ2-3 | many | TRBV28 | CASSLLAGNQADTQYF | TGTGCCAGCAGTTTGTTAGCGGGAAACCAGGCCGATACGCAGTATTTT
TRBD1 | TRBJ1-3 | few | TRBV27 | CASSPTTGFFSGNTIYF | TGTGCCAGCAGTCCAACGACAGGGTTTTTCTCTGGAAACACCATATATTTT